Listed below are T cell receptor beta chains from one sample, sequenced in a study of cytomegalovirus exposure and HLA in healthy donors. Assay used: immunoSEQ multiplex PCR; TCRdb lists only in-frame clones, some missing. The sample contains 90,000 to 110,000 clones, under 80% of which appear only once. Material: PBMCs. These receptors came from a woman between 40 and 50 years old in good health and CMV-seropositive. Each CDR3 is given with its conserved first and last residue. A D gene is named only where the DNA matches it firmly. Clone size, where shown, is once, few, many, or a class for clones that have expanded.

d_gene	v_gene	abundance	j_gene	CDR3nt	CDR3aa
TRBD1	TRBV5-6	-	TRBJ2-7	TGTGCCAGCAGTTTGGACAGGTCATACGAGCAGTACTTC	CASSLDRSYEQYF
TRBD2	TRBV10-1	-	TRBJ2-1	TGCGCCAGCAGTGAGGTCAGAGCGGGAGTCGCCTACAATGAGCAGTTCTTC	CASSEVRAGVAYNEQFF
-	TRBV10-3	few	TRBJ2-5	TGTGCCATCAGTGAGTCGAATAGTCTCGGGCAGTACTTC	CAISESNSLGQYF
-	TRBV5-4	-	TRBJ2-3	TGTGCCAGCAGCTTCAATTCAGATACGCAGTATTTT	CASSFNSDTQYF
-	TRBV18	-	TRBJ1-1	TGTGCCACCACCGTCCGGGTCGAAGCTTTCTTT	CATTVRVEAFF
-	TRBV29-1	-	TRBJ1-2	TGCAGCGTTGAATCCCCAGGGGACGGCTACACCTTC	CSVESPGDGYTF
TRBD2	TRBV7-2	-	TRBJ2-3	TGTGCCAGCAGCTTAGCGGGACTAGCGGGGGGGAACACAGATACGCAGTATTTT	CASSLAGLAGGNTDTQYF
TRBD2	TRBV5-1	-	TRBJ2-7	TGCGCCAGCAGCTCAAGGACTAGCGGGAGAATATACGAGCAGTACTTC	CASSSRTSGRIYEQYF
TRBD2	TRBV6-4	-	TRBJ2-3	TGTGCCAGCAAAACTAGCGGGGGTAGCACAGATACGCAGTATTTT	CASKTSGGSTDTQYF
TRBD2	TRBV28	-	TRBJ2-4	TGTGCCAGCAGCTCCAGCGGGAGTGCCAAAAACATTCAGTACTTC	CASSSSGSAKNIQYF
TRBD2	TRBV4-3	-	TRBJ2-1	TGCGCCAGCAGCCAAGATAACCCCTGGACTAGCGGTGAATACAATGAGCAGTTCTTC	CASSQDNPWTSGEYNEQFF
-	TRBV4-1	-	TRBJ2-1	TGCGCCAGCAGCCATGCCATTACCCGACAGAAATACAATGAGCAGTTCTTC	CASSHAITRQKYNEQFF
-	TRBV5-1	-	TRBJ2-7	TGCGCCAGCAGCTTGAGTCGCCAGGGCAGACCCTACGAGCAGTACTTC	CASSLSRQGRPYEQYF
-	TRBV5-6	once	TRBJ2-7	TGTGCCAGCAGCTTGGTCGGGGGAGATCGCTCCTACGAGCAGTACTTC	CASSLVGGDRSYEQYF
-	TRBV9	-	TRBJ2-3	TGTGCCAGCAGCTCGGGTGGCACAGATACGCAGTATTTT	CASSSGGTDTQYF
TRBD2	TRBV7-2	-	TRBJ2-7	TGTGCCAGCAGCTTAAGTATAGCGGGCCCCTCCTACGAGCAGTACTTC	CASSLSIAGPSYEQYF
-	TRBV6-6	-	TRBJ2-2	TGTGCCAGCAGTTACACGAGCGGGGAGCTGTTTTTT	CASSYTSGELFF
TRBD1	TRBV7-9	-	TRBJ2-1	TGTGCCAGCAGCTCGAGGAGGCCGGGACAGGGAAATGGTGAGCAGTTCTTC	CASSSRRPGQGNGEQFF
-	TRBV7-9	-	TRBJ2-5	TGTTCCAGCAGCTTAGGACCGCCAATCTTGACTGGCCAAAAGACCCAGTACTTC	CSSSLGPPILTGQKTQYF
TRBD1	TRBV9	-	TRBJ2-7	TGTGCCAGCAGCGGGGGACAGGCGACCTACGAGCAGTACTTC	CASSGGQATYEQYF
-	TRBV28	few	TRBJ2-3	TGTGCCAGCAGTTTTGATATGGCAGGGATTTTCACTACTAGCACAGATACGCAGTATTTT	CASSFDMAGIFTTSTDTQYF
TRBD2	TRBV5-1	few	TRBJ2-1	TGCGCCAGCAGCGCCGGTGGGAGGGGCTACAATGAGCAGTTCTTC	CASSAGGRGYNEQFF
TRBD1	TRBV14	-	TRBJ1-6	TGTGCCAGCAGCCAATGGGGCGGGACAGGGGGAAATTCACCCCTCCACTTT	CASSQWGGTGGNSPLHF
TRBD2	TRBV5-1	-	TRBJ2-7	TGCGCCAGCAGCAGCCCTTGGACTAGCGGGGGGGGCGAGCAGTACTTC	CASSSPWTSGGGEQYF
-	TRBV9	once	TRBJ2-7	TGTGCCAGCAGCGTAGGACAGACTCTCTCCTACGAGCAGTACTTC	CASSVGQTLSYEQYF
-	TRBV6-4	-	TRBJ1-2	TGTGCCAGCAGTGACTCGTTTCGAGTGGGGCCTAACTATGGCTACACCTTC	CASSDSFRVGPNYGYTF
TRBD2	TRBV4-3	-	TRBJ2-2	TGCGCCAGCAGCCAAGAGGGGGGGGACACCGGGGAGCTGTTTTTT	CASSQEGGDTGELFF
-	TRBV4-1	-	TRBJ2-5	TGCGCCAGCAGCCAAGTTTGGGGCAGGGATTACGAGACCCAGTACTTC	CASSQVWGRDYETQYF
-	TRBV5-1	-	TRBJ2-5	TGCGCCAGCAGCTCGGAAACTAGCTTCGGAGAGACCCAGTACTTC	CASSSETSFGETQYF
-	TRBV18	-	TRBJ2-1	TGTGCCAGCTCACCCTCGGTGGCGGATGAGCAGTTCTTC	CASSPSVADEQFF
TRBD2	TRBV5-1	once	TRBJ2-5	TGCGCCAGCAGCCCAACACTGGCCAGCGGGGGGATGGAGACCCAGTACTTC	CASSPTLASGGMETQYF
TRBD1	TRBV7-2	once	TRBJ2-7	TGTGCCAGCAGCTCGTCGGGACAGGGTTACGAGCAGTACTTC	CASSSSGQGYEQYF
-	TRBV13	once	TRBJ2-7	TGTGCCAGCAGCTCTCAGGTCTACGAGCAGTACTTC	CASSSQVYEQYF
TRBD2	TRBV7-7	-	TRBJ2-1	TGTGCCAGCAGCCGCCAGACTAGCGGGGGGGAGCAGTTCTTC	CASSRQTSGGEQFF
-	TRBV5-6	-	TRBJ2-7	TGTGCCAGCAGCTTGGTCACCCCGGGACAAGTCTACGAGCAGTACTTC	CASSLVTPGQVYEQYF
-	TRBV4-2	few	TRBJ1-2	TGTGCCAGCAGGCCTCTAGGGACTCTCTATGGCTACACCTTC	CASRPLGTLYGYTF
-	TRBV4-2	-	TRBJ1-3	TGTGCCAGCAGCCAAGCTACACAGGGAGAAAACACCATATATTTT	CASSQATQGENTIYF
-	TRBV2	-	TRBJ2-7	TGTGCCAGCAGTGAATGGGCTAGCGAAGCCTACGAGCAGTACTTC	CASSEWASEAYEQYF
TRBD1	TRBV7-2	-	TRBJ1-1	TGTGCCAGCAGCTTAGCGATTCGGACAGGGACTGAAGCTTTCTTT	CASSLAIRTGTEAFF
-	TRBV6-5	-	TRBJ1-1	TGTGCCAGCGGCGGGATGAACACTGAAGCTTTCTTT	CASGGMNTEAFF
TRBD2	TRBV9	-	TRBJ2-1	TGTGCCAGCAGCGTCCTGGGGGGGGTTTCCTACAATGAGCAGTTCTTC	CASSVLGGVSYNEQFF
TRBD2	TRBV7-9	-	TRBJ2-6	TGTGCCAGCAGCTCCACCCTGGGACTCGGCGGGGGGACTTTC	CASSSTLGLGGGTF
-	TRBV6-4	-	TRBJ1-2	TGTGCCAGCAGTGGCCCGGGGGTGCAGGGCTACACCTTC	CASSGPGVQGYTF
TRBD2	TRBV11-1	-	TRBJ2-1	TGTGCCAGCAGCTCCTCCGGGACTAGTGGTTTGCCCTCCTACAATGAGCAGTTCTTC	CASSSSGTSGLPSYNEQFF
-	TRBV11-3	-	TRBJ2-7	TGTGCCAGCAGCTTCTTCTTTAACAGCAAGAGCTCCTACGAGCAGTACTTC	CASSFFFNSKSSYEQYF
TRBD1	TRBV7-8	-	TRBJ2-7	TGTGCCAGCAGCACCCGGGACAGGGCAGGCGAGCAGTACTTC	CASSTRDRAGEQYF
TRBD1	TRBV28	-	TRBJ2-7	TGTGCCAGCAGTGTCCCGGGACAGGGCCCAGGAGTGGAGTACTTC	CASSVPGQGPGVEYF
-	TRBV10-1	-	TRBJ1-5	TGCGCCAGCAGTGAGACTCTCAGGAGTATAGGCGTGGAGGCGATGGTGGATCAGCCCCAGCATTTT	CASSETLRSIGVEAMVDQPQHF
-	TRBV7-9	few	TRBJ2-7	TGTGCCAGCAGCTTAGACTCGTACTCCTACGAGCAGTACTTC	CASSLDSYSYEQYF
TRBD2	TRBV7-8	-	TRBJ2-7	TGTGCCAGCAGCTTAGGGCTAGCGGGAGGGATGTACGAGCAGTACTTC	CASSLGLAGGMYEQYF
-	TRBV18	few	TRBJ2-1	TGTGCCAGCTCACCTGAGGTCAGCTCCTACAATGAGCAGTTCTTC	CASSPEVSSYNEQFF